This entry is about one T cell receptor (beta chain). The sample originates from a study of blood T cell repertoires in COVID-19. Assay: immunoSEQ multiplex PCR; the TCRdb copy retains only in-frame clones and omits some. This sample yields approximately 31,000 clones, of which about 86% are seen a single time; about 6% belongs to the top ten. There are 15 residues in the CDR3. The germline V and J ends were trimmed by 2 bases and 5 bases, with 13 bases remaining between them. Per the germline V gene, CDR1 is SGHRS and CDR2 is YFSETQ. The chain combines TRBV5-1 with TRBJ1-4; perhaps TRBD1 as D (6 bases). Input material: peripheral blood. The TCR originated in an elderly woman with active or convalescent COVID-19. The CDR3 DNA follows: TGCGCCAGCAGCTTAGGAAACAGGGAGAATGAAAAACTGTTTTTT. Translation: CASSLGNRENEKLFF.